One and the same sample provided the 32 T cell receptor beta chains below, sequenced in a study of T-cell reconstitution after alpha-beta-depleted transplantation in children. Using unique molecular identifiers, the investigators prepared the TCRbeta library. TCRdb analysed the PCR reads with MiXCR anew, one entry per CDR3 protein. The sample shows over 400,000 distinct CDR3 sequences, approximately 41% of them seen only once. The specimen was PBMCs, collected before TCRalphabeta/CD19-depleted stem cell transplant. The receptor source for this set is a girl aged 2 to 10 with aplastic anemia, due to receive a stem cell transplant.

The V call is TRBV6-5, the J call TRBJ2-3, with TRBD2 matching 8 bases. CDR1 and CDR2 from the germline V gene are MNHEY and SVGAGI. The CDR3 spans 17 residues. The J segment lost 4 bases and the V segment lost 0 bases, leaving 9 bases of the junction unmatched. The CDR3: CASSYSKIAGSPDTQYF. The DNA for the CDR3 is TGTGCCAGCAGTTACTCGAAAATAGCGGGGTCCCCAGATACGCAGTATTTT.

V gene TRBV25-1 combines with J gene TRBJ2-4, with D perhaps assigned TRBD1 or TRBD2 (5 bases each). CDR1 and CDR2 from the germline V gene are MGHDK and SYGVNS. Trimming took 4 bases from V and 6 from J, leaving 13 bases between them. The CDR3 sequence is 14 residues long. The CDR3 reads CASSAPWDPNIQYF. The CDR3 DNA reads as TGTGCCAGCAGTGCACCCTGGGACCCAAACATTCAGTACTTC.

This clonotype was counted ten times or more. This rearrangement joins TRBV20-1 to TRBJ2-1; 10 bases align to TRBD2. The germline V gene encodes CDR1 DFQATT and CDR2 SNEGSKA (reference sequence). V was pared by 5 bases and J by 6 bases, with 10 bases of the junction left unmatched. The CDR3 is 15 amino acids. The CDR3 here is CSAGPLAGTINEQFF. As DNA, the CDR3 is TGCAGTGCTGGACCACTAGCGGGAACGATCAATGAGCAGTTCTTC.

Regarding this clonotype: Being one base from a much bigger clone, this may be a read error. V and J are TRBV20-1 and TRBJ2-1, with TRBD2 matching 14 bases. CDR1 is DFQATT and CDR2 is SNEGSKA in the germline V gene (reference sequence). The CDR3 sequence is 17 residues long. In nucleotides, the CDR3 is TGCTGTGCTAGAGAGGCGGGGGGACTAGCGGGAGTTCCCGAGCAGTTCTTC. As protein: CCAREAGGLAGVPEQFF.

The V call is TRBV20-1, the J call TRBJ2-3; TRBD1 agrees at 8 bases. The V gene's germline CDR1 is DFQATT and CDR2 SNEGSKA (reference sequence). This CDR3 region has 15 residues. V was clipped by 6 bases and J by 6 bases; unmatched bases: 14. CDR3 amino acids: CSADRTGSVLDTQYF. CDR3 DNA: TGCAGTGCCGACCGGACAGGGAGTGTGTTGGATACGCAGTATTTT.

The sample holds a few counts of this clonotype. The rearrangement uses TRBV5-1 and TRBJ2-1; D is undetermined. Trimming cost V 4 bases and J 7 bases, with 15 bases left between them. The CDR3 contains 14 residues. Per germline, CDR1 SGHRS and CDR2 YFSETQ. The CDR3 sequence is CASSRPYSVNEQFF. DNA of the CDR3: TGCGCCAGCAGCCGTCCGTATAGTGTGAATGAGCAGTTCTTC.

The CDR3 sequence: CATSDPANTGELFF. The CDR3 DNA follows: TGTGCCACCAGTGATCCCGCGAACACCGGGGAGCTGTTTTTT. The chain links TRBV24-1 to TRBJ2-2, with unresolved D. Trimming removed 3 bases at V and 0 bases at J, with 4 bases between. Germline assignment: CDR1 KGHDR and CDR2 SFDVKD. The CDR3 covers 14 residues.

V and J are TRBV28 and TRBJ2-7; 7 nucleotides line up with TRBD2. The V gene's germline CDR1 is MDHEN and CDR2 SYDVKM. CDR3 size: 18 residues. V dropped 6 bases and J dropped 5; count of bases not matched to a gene: 22. CDR3 amino acids: CASSFLPGTTGPRDEQYF. As DNA, the CDR3 is TGTGCCAGCAGCTTCCTACCCGGGACTACCGGGCCCAGGGACGAGCAGTACTTC. The whole variable domain, remainder taken from reference TRBV28 and TRBJ2-7, is DVKVTQSSRYLVKRTGEKVFLECVQDMDHENMFWYRQDPGLGLRLIYFSYDVKMKEKGDIPEGYSVSREKKERFSLILESASTNQTSMYLCASSFLPGTTGPRDEQYFGPGTRLTVT.

This chain joins TRBV20-1 and TRBJ2-7; the match to TRBD2 covers 9 bases. The CDR3 extends over 16 amino acids. Germline assignment: CDR1 DFQATT and CDR2 SNEGSKA (reference sequence). V shed 2 bases and J 2 bases; nucleotides not matched to a gene: 10. For the CDR3, the DNA is TGCAGTGCTAGAAAGTTTGCTAGCGGGACTACCTACGAGCAGTACTTC. Protein: CSARKFASGTTYEQYF.

The gene calls are TRBV10-3 and TRBJ2-7, with a possible D match to TRBD2 (6 bases). V lost 4 bases and J 2 bases, leaving 12 bases between the germline ends. Germline V gives CDR1 ENHRY, CDR2 SYGVKD. This CDR3 region has 14 residues. CDR3 coding DNA: TGTGCCATCAGTGGCCACCGGGAGACCTACGAGCAGTACTTC. Translation gives CAISGHRETYEQYF.

This chain joins TRBV5-1 and TRBJ1-1; tentative D call: TRBD1 (6 bases). V gave up 1 base and J gave up 1 base, with 14 bases separating them. The CDR3 runs 16 residues. Germline assignment: CDR1 SGHRS and CDR2 YFSETQ. The CDR3, as DNA: TGCGCCAGCAGCTTGCACTACAGGGATTCGAACACTGAAGCTTTCTTT. As protein: CASSLHYRDSNTEAFF. The full variable domain, rest sourced from reference TRBV5-1 and TRBJ1-1, is KAGVTQTPRYLIKTRGQQVTLSCSPISGHRSVSWYQQTPGQGLQFLFEYFSETQRNKGNFPGRFSGRQFSNSRSEMNVSTLELGDSALYLCASSLHYRDSNTEAFFGQGTRLTVV.

The chain has TRBV7-2 and TRBJ2-3; weak D call: TRBD1 (6 bases). CDR1 is SGHTA and CDR2 is FQGNSA in the germline V gene. Between the trimmed V and J ends, which lost 2 bases and 1 base, there was a span of 10 bases. The CDR3 covers 15 residues. The CDR3 spells CASSLNRAGTDTQYF. Written as DNA, the CDR3 is TGTGCCAGCAGCTTAAACAGGGCGGGCACAGATACGCAGTATTTT.

V is TRBV15 and J is TRBJ2-7; 7 positions match TRBD1. This CDR3 is built from 13 residues. CDR1 is LNHNV, CDR2 YYDKDF, per germline (reference sequence). Germline trimming cut 3 bases from V and 2 bases from J; bases unmatched to any gene: 1. The CDR3 nucleotides read TGTGCCACCAGCAGGGACAGGACCTACGAGCAGTACTTC. It specifies CATSRDRTYEQYF.

This clonotype came up many times. This rearrangement joins TRBV4-2 to TRBJ2-7; TRBD1 matches 7 bases. The V and J ends lost 4 bases and 6 bases, in that order; junction bases with no gene match: 9. CDR3 size: 14 residues. Germline V lookup: CDR1 LGHNA, CDR2 YNFKEQ. The CDR3 spells CASSRETGTGEQYF. CDR3 sequence (DNA): TGTGCCAGCAGCCGGGAGACAGGGACGGGCGAGCAGTACTTC.

CDR3 protein: CASSLAGGRVDEQYF. The CDR3 nucleotides read TGCGCCAGCAGCTTGGCCGGAGGAAGGGTGGACGAGCAGTACTTC. The chain combines TRBV5-1 with TRBJ2-7; TRBD2 might be the D (5 bases). This CDR3 has 15 amino acids. The germline V and J ends were trimmed by 0 bases and 5 bases, with 15 bases remaining between them. The germline gives CDR1 SGHRS, CDR2 YFSETQ.

The table lists this clonotype with many counts. The gene calls are TRBV28 and TRBJ2-7, with TRBD1 matching over 10 bases. V was pared by 6 bases and J by 5 bases, with 10 bases of the junction left unmatched. The CDR3 runs to 15 residues. Germline CDR1 is MDHEN and CDR2 is SYDVKM. The CDR3 sequence is CASRYTGTGAHEQYF. CDR3 DNA: TGTGCCAGCAGATACACCGGGACAGGGGCTCACGAGCAGTACTTC.

V gene TRBV9 combines with J gene TRBJ2-3; TRBD1 matches 8 bases. Looked up from germline, CDR1 is SGDLS and CDR2 is YYNGEE. The CDR3 consists of 16 residues. J gave up 3 bases and V 4 bases, and 10 bases lay outside the gene matches. This chain's CDR3 is CASSPGAGGWTDTQYF. CDR3 coding DNA: TGTGCCAGCAGCCCCGGGGCAGGGGGCTGGACAGATACGCAGTATTTT.

This clonotype was seen repeatedly, ten times or more. The rearrangement uses TRBV7-9 and TRBJ2-1, with D perhaps matching TRBD2 (8 bases). In germline, CDR1 is SEHNR, CDR2 FQNEAQ (reference sequence). V was clipped by 4 bases and J by 5 bases, with 18 bases between them. The CDR3 consists of 16 residues. CDR3: CASSSGGGQMDNEQFF. As DNA, the CDR3 is TGTGCCAGCAGCTCGGGGGGGGGACAGATGGACAATGAGCAGTTCTTC.

The rearrangement uses TRBV15 and TRBJ2-2; the match to TRBD1 covers 9 bases. The V gene end was trimmed by 6 bases and the J gene end by 3 bases; junction bases not matched to a gene: 5. Germline-derived CDR1 and CDR2 are LNHNV and YYDKDF (reference sequence). The CDR3 contains 15 residues. The CDR3 nucleotides read TGTGCCACCAGGGTGGGGGACAGGGACACCGGGGAGCTGTTTTTT. It is translated as CATRVGDRDTGELFF.

This clonotype was counted between two and nine times. The chain uses TRBV27 and TRBJ1-2; D is possibly TRBD1 (6 bases). Germline V CDR1 and CDR2: MNHEY, SMNVEV (reference sequence). The CDR3 covers 13 residues. V lost 4 bases to trimming and J lost 9 bases, with 15 bases between them. CDR3 region: CASSSGELRRYTF. The CDR3 nucleotides read TGTGCCAGCAGTTCAGGGGAGCTTCGACGCTACACCTTC.

This clonotype has a handful of counts. J is TRBJ2-7 and V is TRBV5-1; 9 nucleotides agree with TRBD1. The CDR3 has 15 residues. V was pared by 10 bases and J by 3 bases, with 14 bases of the junction left unmatched. Germline loops: CDR1 SGHRS, CDR2 YFSETQ. CDR3 sequence reads: CAPGGRRDRVYEQYF. CDR3 DNA: TGCGCCCCAGGGGGACGCCGGGACAGGGTCTACGAGCAGTACTTC.

This clonotype was counted between two and nine times. The chain couples TRBV6-5 to TRBJ1-2; the D is unclear. Trimming stripped 10 bases from V and 5 bases from J, with 11 bases between. Germline values: CDR1 MNHEY, CDR2 SVGAGI. The CDR3 consists of 11 residues. The CDR3 DNA is TGTGCCACCGGAAAGCCTTATGGCTACACCTTC. This sequence encodes CATGKPYGYTF.

The gene calls are TRBV20-1 and TRBJ2-7; either TRBD1 or TRBD2 may supply D (5 bases each). The CDR3 has 14 amino acids. The germline V gene has CDR1 DFQATT and CDR2 SNEGSKA (reference sequence). The V gene lost 6 bases and the J gene lost 3 bases, with 18 bases spanning the gap. CDR3 nucleotide sequence: TGCAGTGCCCGATTCCAGAGGGGTAACTACGAGCAGTACTTC. Amino acids: CSARFQRGNYEQYF.

The chain is built from TRBV20-1 and TRBJ1-1, with a tentative D call TRBD1 (6 bases). Trimming pared 5 bases from V and 1 base from J, leaving 17 bases between. The CDR3 sequence is 15 residues long. Per the germline V gene, CDR1 is DFQATT and CDR2 is SNEGSKA (reference sequence). The CDR3 reads CSAGEFQGRNTEAFF. CDR3 coding DNA: TGCAGTGCTGGTGAATTTCAGGGGAGGAACACTGAAGCTTTCTTT.

The rearrangement links TRBV18 to TRBJ1-1, with no clear D. The germline gives CDR1 KGHSH, CDR2 LQKENI. The length of the CDR3 is 14 residues. With 2 bases removed from V and 4 bases from J, the gap between germline ends came to 11 bases. The CDR3 nucleotides read TGTGCCAGCTCACCAAGGGAAAGCGGCACTGAAGCTTTCTTT. Its protein is CASSPRESGTEAFF.

The chain joins TRBV7-6 to TRBJ2-1; the D gene could be TRBD1 or TRBD2 (6 bases each). V shed 5 bases and J shed 1 base, with 15 bases lying between them. The CDR3 is 16 residues long. Germline V gene data show CDR1 as SGHVS and CDR2 as FNYEAQ. The CDR3 DNA reads TGTGCCAGCAGCCGCGAGGGGGGAGTATCCTACAATGAGCAGTTCTTC. This translates into CASSREGGVSYNEQFF. The variable domain in full, completed from reference TRBV7-6 and TRBJ2-1, reads GAGVSQSPRYKVTKRGQDVALRCDPISGHVSLYWYRQALGQGPEFLTYFNYEAQQDKSGLPNDRFSAERPEGSISTLTIQRTEQRDSAMYRCASSREGGVSYNEQFFGPGTRLTVL.

The chain couples TRBV7-9 to TRBJ2-1; D is unclear. The CDR3 consists of 12 residues. The ends were cut back, 6 bases at V and 6 bases at J, with 9 bases in the middle. CDR1 and CDR2 (germline): SEHNR, FQNEAQ (reference sequence). CDR3 sequence reads: CASSLIANEQFF. In nucleotides, the CDR3 is TGTGCCAGCAGTCTCATTGCCAATGAGCAGTTCTTC.

J is TRBJ2-2 and V is TRBV18, with D hard to call. The V and J ends lost 3 bases and 6 bases respectively, with 11 bases between them. CDR1 and CDR2 from the germline V gene are KGHSH and LQKENI. CDR3 length: 14 amino acids. CDR3 coding DNA: TGTGCCAGCTCACCGGATTACAGATCCGGGGAGCTGTTTTTT. Translating it yields CASSPDYRSGELFF.

The CDR3: CASSQDEGPGELFF. CDR3 nucleotides: TGCGCCAGCAGCCAAGATGAGGGACCCGGGGAGCTGTTTTTT. This chain uses TRBV4-1 with TRBJ2-2; D may be TRBD1 or TRBD2 (5 bases each). Germline-derived CDR1 and CDR2 are MGHRA and YSYEKL. Deletions cut 0 bases from V and 6 bases from J, with 8 bases between. The CDR3 consists of 14 residues.

This chain joins TRBV29-1 and TRBJ2-3; possibly TRBD2 for D (6 bases). Trimming shortened V by 4 bases and J by 2 bases, and 13 bases separated the two germline ends. Germline CDR1 reads SQVTM; CDR2 reads ANQGSEA. The CDR3 consists of 14 residues. The CDR3 nucleotides read TGCAGCGTTGCCCCCGCGGGGACCACAGATACGCAGTATTTT. This codes for CSVAPAGTTDTQYF.

This clonotype has ten or more counts. The chain carries TRBV12-3 or TRBV12-4 and TRBJ2-2, with D maybe TRBD2 (7 bases). Trimming pared 6 bases from V and 6 bases from J, leaving 17 bases between. The CDR3 contains 15 residues. In DNA, the CDR3 is TGTGCCAGCAGCCAGGCTTTCGGGGGGCCCGGGGAGCTGTTTTTT. Translated, it gives CASSQAFGGPGELFF.

The chain employs TRBV12-3 or TRBV12-4 and TRBJ1-1, with D uncertain. V was trimmed by 2 bases and J by 7 bases, leaving 8 bases between them. The CDR3 sequence is 12 residues long. The CDR3 loop reads CASSLSMDEAFF. The CDR3 DNA reads TGTGCCAGCAGTTTATCTATGGATGAAGCTTTCTTT.